The rows below give T cell receptor beta chains drawn from one sample of a study of T-cell reconstitution after alpha-beta-depleted transplantation in children. TCRdb re-derived calls from the PCR reads in MiXCR, one entry per CDR3 protein. The sample holds around 580,000 distinct CDR3 sequences, about 21% seen once. The starting material was PBMCs, mostly from graft donor cells, obtained 360 days after TCRalphabeta/CD19-depleted stem cell transplant. These receptors were taken from a boy under two years old who had a stem cell transplant for acute myeloid leukemia, so the T cells may come from the graft donor. Both conserved end residues are part of each CDR3. A D gene is named only where the DNA matches it firmly. Some rows mark clone size as missing; the rest say once, few, many or name a class of expanded clone.

d_call: TRBD1; v_call: TRBV7-9; j_call: TRBJ1-1; clone_size: once; cdr3_nt: TGTGCCAGCAGCTCGACCGGGACAGTGAACACTGAAGCTTTCTTT; cdr3_aa: CASSSTGTVNTEAFF
d_call: NA; v_call: TRBV29-1; j_call: TRBJ1-1; clone_size: NA; cdr3_nt: TGCAGCTTACGACCATTGAACACTGAAGCTTTCTTT; cdr3_aa: CSLRPLNTEAFF
d_call: TRBD2; v_call: TRBV9; j_call: TRBJ2-1; clone_size: NA; cdr3_nt: TGTGCCAGCAGCGTAGTCACTAGCGGGGTCAATGAGCAGTTCTTC; cdr3_aa: CASSVVTSGVNEQFF
d_call: NA; v_call: TRBV6-2/TRBV6-3; j_call: TRBJ2-2; clone_size: NA; cdr3_nt: TGTGCCAGCAGTTACCGGACGGGAACCGGGGAGCTGTTTTTT; cdr3_aa: CASSYRTGTGELFF
d_call: NA; v_call: TRBV13; j_call: TRBJ2-1; clone_size: many; cdr3_nt: TGTGCCAGCAGCTTAGCCGTACTGGGCCCCTCGGAGCAGTTCTTC; cdr3_aa: CASSLAVLGPSEQFF
d_call: NA; v_call: TRBV20-1; j_call: TRBJ2-3; clone_size: NA; cdr3_nt: TGCAGTGCTGCGAGGCCGGAAAAGACAGATACGCAGTATTTT; cdr3_aa: CSAARPEKTDTQYF
d_call: TRBD1; v_call: TRBV20-1; j_call: TRBJ1-2; clone_size: NA; cdr3_nt: TGCAGTGCTACTAAGACAGGGGCCATCTCTAACTATGGCTACACCTTC; cdr3_aa: CSATKTGAISNYGYTF
d_call: NA; v_call: TRBV20-1; j_call: TRBJ1-1; clone_size: few; cdr3_nt: TGCAGTGCTCGAGAACCAGGGCGGTACACTGAAGCTTTCTTT; cdr3_aa: CSAREPGRYTEAFF
d_call: TRBD2; v_call: TRBV4-2; j_call: TRBJ2-5; clone_size: NA; cdr3_nt: TGTGCCAGCAGCCAGTCTGCGGGGGATCTTAAGACCCAGTACTTC; cdr3_aa: CASSQSAGDLKTQYF
d_call: TRBD2; v_call: TRBV7-2; j_call: TRBJ2-5; clone_size: NA; cdr3_nt: TGTGCCAGCAGCGGCAAGACTAGCGGGCCAAAAGAGACCCAGTACTTC; cdr3_aa: CASSGKTSGPKETQYF